This T cell receptor (beta chain) comes out of a study of CD8+ T cells in alopecia areata. The CDR3 contains 13 residues. Trimming removed 2 bases at V and 6 bases at J, with 10 bases between. Looked up from germline, CDR1 is SNHLY and CDR2 is FYNNEI. RNA extraction was followed by reverse transcription into cDNA, which acted as the sequencing template. Measured with immunoSEQ multiplex PCR; TCRdb has only the in-frame clones, and not every one. The data contain about 200,000 clones, 50% to 60% of them singletons. The TCR was taken from a human donor with alopecia areata. The J gene is TRBJ1-2, the V gene TRBV2; tentatively, D is TRBD1 (6 bases). The specimen was CD4+ T cells sorted from blood, collected at week 0. CDR3: CASSEQGRDGYTF. The CDR3 bases are TGTGCCAGCAGTGAACAGGGGCGCGATGGCTACACCTTC.